The present T cell receptor beta chain was sequenced within a study of post-analysis software for immune sequencing data. Germline CDR1 is LGHDT and CDR2 is YNNKEL (reference sequence). The CDR3 has 16 amino acids. V was trimmed by 0 bases and J by 3 bases, leaving 12 bases between them. Of note for this clonotype: Its cognate antigen is unknown.

Findings and limits, study-wide: Comparison with controls showed significantly lower normalized Chao1 diversity in multiple sclerosis patients. Several TRBV segments (TRBV5-6, TRBV5-1 and TRBV20-1 among them) occurred more frequently in patients than in controls. With F measure, samples from one preparation batch clustered together strongly.

The authors incorporated unique molecular identifiers into the TCR beta cDNA libraries. Some 500,000 cDNA molecules were obtained from roughly 1 to 10 million T cells. TCRdb re-analysed the PCR reads in MiXCR, keeping a single row per CDR3 protein. The sample lists fewer than 850,000 distinct CDR3 sequences, approximately 30% seen once, with about 0.5% in the top ten. The receptor was derived from a girl under 18 with multiple sclerosis. This chain links TRBV3-1 with TRBJ1-5, with a tentative D call TRBD1 (5 bases). The sequenced sample consisted of blood. The CDR3 region has the DNA TGTGCCAGCAGCCAAGATCAGGGCGAGAACAATCAGCCCCAGCATTTT. It codes for CASSQDQGENNQPQHF.